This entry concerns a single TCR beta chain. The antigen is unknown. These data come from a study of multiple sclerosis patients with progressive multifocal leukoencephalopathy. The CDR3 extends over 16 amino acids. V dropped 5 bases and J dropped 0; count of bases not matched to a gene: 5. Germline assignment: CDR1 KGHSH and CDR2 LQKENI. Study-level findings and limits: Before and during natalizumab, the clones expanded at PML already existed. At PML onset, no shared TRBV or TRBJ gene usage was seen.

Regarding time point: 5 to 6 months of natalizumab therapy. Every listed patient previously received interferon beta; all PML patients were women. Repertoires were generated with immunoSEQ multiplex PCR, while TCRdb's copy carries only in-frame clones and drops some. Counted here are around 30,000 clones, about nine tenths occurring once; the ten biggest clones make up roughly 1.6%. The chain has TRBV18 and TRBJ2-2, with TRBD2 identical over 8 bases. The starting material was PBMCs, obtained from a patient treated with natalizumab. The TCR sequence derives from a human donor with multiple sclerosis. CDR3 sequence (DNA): TGTGCCAGCTCAAACCTAGCGGGTCCGAACACCGGGGAGCTGTTTTTT. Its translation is CASSNLAGPNTGELFF. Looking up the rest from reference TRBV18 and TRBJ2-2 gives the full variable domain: NAGVMQNPRHLVRRRGQEARLRCSPMKGHSHVYWYRQLPEEGLKFMVYLQKENIIDESGMPKERFSAEFPKEGPSILRIQQVVRGDSAAYFCASSNLAGPNTGELFFGEGSRLTVL.